Listed below are T cell receptor beta chains from one sample, sequenced in a study of T cells in Graves' hyperthyroidism and ophthalmopathy. MiXCR, applied by TCRdb to the multiplex PCR reads, yields one record per CDR3 protein. This sample has over 500,000 distinct CDR3 sequences, with 14% found just once. Sequences were obtained from blood. These receptors all stem from a middle-aged woman with Graves' hyperthyroidism. Each CDR3 is given with its conserved first and last residue. The D gene is left open where the match is weak. Expanded clones are given a class, and other clones once, few, many or no size at all.

CDR3: CASRGTALTDTQYF; DNA: TGTGCCAGCAGAGGGACAGCACTTACAGATACGCAGTATTTT; V: TRBV12-3/TRBV12-4; size: many; D: TRBD1; J: TRBJ2-3
CDR3: CASSVATRHPTYNEQFF; DNA: TGTGCCAGCAGCGTAGCTACAAGACACCCTACCTACAATGAGCAGTTCTTC; V: TRBV9; size: .; D: .; J: TRBJ2-1
CDR3: CASSSRSEGGANEQFF; DNA: TGCGCCAGCAGCTCCCGATCGGAAGGGGGCGCGAATGAGCAGTTCTTC; V: TRBV4-1; size: .; D: TRBD1; J: TRBJ2-1
CDR3: CASSVIGNEQFF; DNA: TGTGCCAGCAGCGTTATAGGGAATGAGCAGTTCTTC; V: TRBV11-1; size: many; D: .; J: TRBJ2-1
CDR3: CASSRVGENLYEQYF; DNA: TGTGCCAGTAGTAGGGTTGGCGAGAACCTCTACGAGCAGTACTTC; V: TRBV19; size: .; D: .; J: TRBJ2-7
CDR3: CASSPGGPEAFF; DNA: TGTGCCAGCAGCCCTGGGGGGCCTGAAGCTTTCTTT; V: TRBV11-3; size: few; D: .; J: TRBJ1-1
CDR3: CASSLSGRGTYEQYF; DNA: TGTGCCAGCAGTTTAAGCGGGAGGGGAACCTACGAGCAGTACTTC; V: TRBV27; size: many; D: TRBD2; J: TRBJ2-7
CDR3: CASSLDRGELFF; DNA: TGTGCCAGCAGCTTAGATCGGGGGGAGCTGTTTTTT; V: TRBV7-9; size: few; D: .; J: TRBJ2-2
CDR3: CAWLGGEKLFF; DNA: TGTGCCTGGCTGGGGGGAGAAAAACTGTTTTTT; V: TRBV30; size: many; D: .; J: TRBJ1-4
CDR3: CASSLPSGQGRETQYF; DNA: TGTGCCAGCAGTTTACCCTCGGGACAGGGTAGAGAGACCCAGTACTTC; V: TRBV28; size: few; D: TRBD1; J: TRBJ2-5
CDR3: CAISGDFKDTQYF; DNA: TGTGCCATCAGCGGGGACTTCAAAGATACGCAGTATTTT; V: TRBV10-3; size: .; D: .; J: TRBJ2-3
CDR3: CASSPPDSFMNTEAFF; DNA: TGTGCCAGCTCACCCCCGGACAGCTTCATGAACACTGAAGCTTTCTTT; V: TRBV18; size: many; D: .; J: TRBJ1-1
CDR3: CASSPRSGQSTYEQYF; DNA: TGTGCCAGCTCACCTCGTAGCGGACAGAGTACATACGAGCAGTACTTC; V: TRBV18; size: many; D: .; J: TRBJ2-7
CDR3: CASSLGTGYRSPQHF; DNA: TGTGCCAGCAGTTTGGGGACAGGGTACCGCTCGCCCCAGCATTTT; V: TRBV27; size: .; D: TRBD1; J: TRBJ1-5
CDR3: CANRLGHGIFRRETQYF; DNA: TGTGCCAACAGACTCGGGCACGGGATTTTTAGACGAGAGACCCAGTACTTC; V: TRBV7-9; size: few; D: .; J: TRBJ2-5
CDR3: CASSFGTGGHYEQYF; DNA: TGTGCCAGCAGTTTCGGGACAGGAGGGCACTACGAGCAGTACTTC; V: TRBV28; size: many; D: TRBD1; J: TRBJ2-7
CDR3: CASSTRTSGRFSTDTQYF; DNA: TGTGCCAGCAGTACCCGGACTAGCGGGAGATTTAGCACAGATACGCAGTATTTT; V: TRBV12-3/TRBV12-4; size: few; D: TRBD2; J: TRBJ2-3
CDR3: CASSLPLAGEGTDTQYF; DNA: TGTGCCAGCAGCTTACCCCTAGCGGGAGAAGGGACAGATACGCAGTATTTT; V: TRBV7-9; size: few; D: TRBD2; J: TRBJ2-3
CDR3: CASSPPARSSYNEQFF; DNA: TGTGCCAGCAGCCCCCCCGCGAGGAGCTCCTACAATGAGCAGTTCTTC; V: TRBV7-9; size: .; D: .; J: TRBJ2-1
CDR3: CSARASGSYNEQFF; DNA: TGCAGTGCTAGAGCCAGCGGGAGTTACAATGAGCAGTTCTTC; V: TRBV20-1; size: many; D: TRBD2; J: TRBJ2-1
CDR3: CASSYFWGRSTDTQYF; DNA: TGTGCCAGCAGTTATTTTTGGGGCAGGAGTACAGATACGCAGTATTTT; V: TRBV27; size: .; D: .; J: TRBJ2-3
CDR3: CASSYLGRGSEAFF; DNA: TGTGCCAGCAGTTACCTTGGGAGGGGGAGTGAAGCTTTCTTT; V: TRBV6-5; size: .; D: .; J: TRBJ1-1
CDR3: CASSIDNSGANVLTF; DNA: TGTGCCAGTAGTATTGACAATTCTGGGGCCAACGTCCTGACTTTC; V: TRBV19; size: .; D: .; J: TRBJ2-6
CDR3: CAWSNGGTSNTIYF; DNA: TGTGCCTGGAGTAACGGGGGGACGTCAAACACCATATATTTT; V: TRBV30; size: many; D: .; J: TRBJ1-3
CDR3: CASSEVSGRGYEQYF; DNA: TGTGCCAGCAGTGAAGTTAGCGGGAGGGGGTACGAGCAGTACTTC; V: TRBV2; size: many; D: TRBD2; J: TRBJ2-7
CDR3: CASSLGTDETQYF; DNA: TGCGCCAGCAGCTTGGGCACAGATGAGACCCAGTACTTC; V: TRBV5-1; size: .; D: .; J: TRBJ2-5
CDR3: CASSQGWTRDNEQFF; DNA: TGCGCCAGCAGCCAAGGATGGACCAGGGACAATGAGCAGTTCTTC; V: TRBV4-1; size: .; D: .; J: TRBJ2-1
CDR3: CASSYRLRMTGNGANVLTF; DNA: TGTGCCAGCAGTTACCGGCTCCGAATGACAGGGAACGGGGCCAACGTCCTGACTTTC; V: TRBV6-1; size: many; D: TRBD1; J: TRBJ2-6
CDR3: CATSRDHQGTDTQYF; DNA: TGTGCCACCAGCAGAGATCACCAGGGCACAGATACGCAGTATTTT; V: TRBV15; size: few; D: .; J: TRBJ2-3
CDR3: CASIKQDMNTEAFF; DNA: TGTGCCAGCATCAAACAGGACATGAACACTGAAGCTTTCTTT; V: TRBV6-1; size: many; D: .; J: TRBJ1-1
CDR3: CASSTQGGTDTQYF; DNA: TGTGCCAGCAGTACACAGGGTGGCACAGATACGCAGTATTTT; V: TRBV6-2/TRBV6-3; size: .; D: .; J: TRBJ2-3
CDR3: CAWGAPGSNQPQHF; DNA: TGTGCCTGGGGGGCCCCAGGTAGCAATCAGCCCCAGCATTTT; V: TRBV30; size: many; D: .; J: TRBJ1-5
CDR3: CASSTQGISYNEQFF; DNA: TGTGCCAGTAGTACCCAGGGGATCTCCTACAATGAGCAGTTCTTC; V: TRBV19; size: .; D: .; J: TRBJ2-1
CDR3: CSARSSQGAADTQYF; DNA: TGCAGTGCTAGAAGCAGCCAGGGGGCCGCAGATACGCAGTATTTT; V: TRBV20-1; size: many; D: TRBD1; J: TRBJ2-3
CDR3: CASKVGGITYNEQFF; DNA: TGTGCCAGTAAGGTGGGAGGGATAACCTACAATGAGCAGTTCTTC; V: TRBV19; size: .; D: TRBD2; J: TRBJ2-1
CDR3: CSVRQTYEQYF; DNA: TGCAGTGTTCGTCAAACCTACGAGCAGTACTTC; V: TRBV20-1; size: many; D: .; J: TRBJ2-7
CDR3: CASATLTGANVLTF; DNA: TGTGCCAGCGCAACTTTGACAGGGGCCAACGTCCTGACTTTC; V: TRBV6-1; size: .; D: .; J: TRBJ2-6
CDR3: CASHPTVRGEQYF; DNA: TGTGCCAGCCATCCGACAGTAAGGGGCGAGCAGTACTTC; V: TRBV28; size: many; D: .; J: TRBJ2-7
CDR3: CASSLPTGAQETQYF; DNA: TGTGCCAGCAGTTTACCTACAGGAGCCCAAGAGACCCAGTACTTC; V: TRBV28; size: many; D: .; J: TRBJ2-5
CDR3: CASSVRQGAKYEQYF; DNA: TGTGCCAGCAGCGTACGACAGGGGGCGAAGTACGAGCAGTACTTC; V: TRBV11-2; size: many; D: TRBD1; J: TRBJ2-7
CDR3: CASSRGLAGGWDEQFF; DNA: TGTGCCAGTAGTAGAGGACTAGCGGGAGGGTGGGATGAGCAGTTCTTC; V: TRBV19; size: few; D: TRBD2; J: TRBJ2-1